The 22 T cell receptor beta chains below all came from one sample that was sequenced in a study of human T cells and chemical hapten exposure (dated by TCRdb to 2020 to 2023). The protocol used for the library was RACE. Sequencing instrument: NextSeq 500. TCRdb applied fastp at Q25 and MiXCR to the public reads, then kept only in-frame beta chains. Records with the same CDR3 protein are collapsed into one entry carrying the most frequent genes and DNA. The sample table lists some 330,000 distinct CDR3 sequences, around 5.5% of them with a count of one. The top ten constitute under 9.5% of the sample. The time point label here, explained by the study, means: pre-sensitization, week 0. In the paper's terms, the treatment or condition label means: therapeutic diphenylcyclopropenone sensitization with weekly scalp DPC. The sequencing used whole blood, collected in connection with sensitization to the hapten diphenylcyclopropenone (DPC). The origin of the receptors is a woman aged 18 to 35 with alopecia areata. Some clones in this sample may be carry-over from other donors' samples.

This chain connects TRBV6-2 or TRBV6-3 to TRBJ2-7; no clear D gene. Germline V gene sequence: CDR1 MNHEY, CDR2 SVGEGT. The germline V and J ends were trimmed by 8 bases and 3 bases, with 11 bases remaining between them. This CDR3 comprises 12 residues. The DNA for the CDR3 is TGTGCCAGCCTTGACCAGGTCTACGAGCAGTACTTC. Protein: CASLDQVYEQYF.

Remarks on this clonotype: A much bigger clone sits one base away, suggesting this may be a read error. This CDR3 reads CASSQSPRGQGNEKLFF. As DNA, the CDR3 is TGCGCCAGCAGCCAATCCCCTCGGGGACAGGGGAATGAAAAACTGTTTTTT. The rearrangement links TRBV4-3 to TRBJ1-4; 10 positions agree with TRBD1. Germline V gene data show CDR1 as LGHNA and CDR2 as YSLEER. This CDR3 contains 17 residues. The V and J ends lost 2 bases and 5 bases, in that order; junction bases with no gene match: 8.

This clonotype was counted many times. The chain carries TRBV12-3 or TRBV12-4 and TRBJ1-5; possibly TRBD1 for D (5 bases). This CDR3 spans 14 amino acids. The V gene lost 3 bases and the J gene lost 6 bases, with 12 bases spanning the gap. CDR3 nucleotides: TGTGCCAGCAGTTTGGTGGGGACGAGTCAGCCCCAGCATTTT. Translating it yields CASSLVGTSQPQHF.

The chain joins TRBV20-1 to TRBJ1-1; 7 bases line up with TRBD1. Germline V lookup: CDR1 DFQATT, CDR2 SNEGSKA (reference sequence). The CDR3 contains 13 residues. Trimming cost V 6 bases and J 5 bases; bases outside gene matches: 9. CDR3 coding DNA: TGCAGTGCCCTACGACAGGGCGGGACTGAAGCTTTCTTT. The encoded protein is CSALRQGGTEAFF.

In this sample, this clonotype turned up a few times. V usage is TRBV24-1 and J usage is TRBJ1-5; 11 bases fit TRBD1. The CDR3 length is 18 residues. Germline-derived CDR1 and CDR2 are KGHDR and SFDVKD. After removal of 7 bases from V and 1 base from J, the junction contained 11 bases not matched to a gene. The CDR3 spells CATRIRTGGYVSNQPQHF. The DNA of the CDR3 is TGTGCCACCAGAATAAGGACAGGGGGCTACGTGAGCAATCAGCCCCAGCATTTT.

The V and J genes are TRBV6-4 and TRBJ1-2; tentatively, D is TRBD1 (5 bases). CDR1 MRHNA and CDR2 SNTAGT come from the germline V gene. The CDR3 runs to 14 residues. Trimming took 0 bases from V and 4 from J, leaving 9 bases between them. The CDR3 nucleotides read TGTGCCAGCAGTGACTCGTCAGGGATCTATGGCTACACCTTC. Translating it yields CASSDSSGIYGYTF.

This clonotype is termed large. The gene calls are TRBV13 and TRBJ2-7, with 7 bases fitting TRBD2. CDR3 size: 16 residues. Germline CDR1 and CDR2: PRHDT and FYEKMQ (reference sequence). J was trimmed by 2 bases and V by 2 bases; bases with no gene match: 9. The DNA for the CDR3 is TGTGCCAGCAGCTTAAATAGCGGGTCGCCTCCCTACGAGCAGTACTTC. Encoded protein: CASSLNSGSPPYEQYF.

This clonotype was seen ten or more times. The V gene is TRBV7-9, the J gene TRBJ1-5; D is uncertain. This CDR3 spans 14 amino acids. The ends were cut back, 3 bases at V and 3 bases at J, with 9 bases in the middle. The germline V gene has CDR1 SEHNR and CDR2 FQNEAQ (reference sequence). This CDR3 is CASSFEGFNQPQHF. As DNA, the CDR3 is TGTGCCAGCAGCTTTGAAGGTTTCAATCAGCCCCAGCATTTT.

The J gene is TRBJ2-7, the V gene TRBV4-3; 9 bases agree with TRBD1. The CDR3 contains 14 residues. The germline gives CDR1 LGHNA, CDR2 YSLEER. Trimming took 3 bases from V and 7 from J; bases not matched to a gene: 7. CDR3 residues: CASSHDTGGREQYF. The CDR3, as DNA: TGCGCCAGCAGCCATGATACAGGGGGCCGAGAGCAGTACTTC.

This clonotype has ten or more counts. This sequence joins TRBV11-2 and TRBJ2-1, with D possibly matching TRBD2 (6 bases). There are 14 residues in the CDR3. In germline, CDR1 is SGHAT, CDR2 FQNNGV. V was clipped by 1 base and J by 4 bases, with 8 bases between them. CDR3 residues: CASSLAGLYNEQFF. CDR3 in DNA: TGTGCCAGCAGCTTAGCGGGACTGTACAATGAGCAGTTCTTC. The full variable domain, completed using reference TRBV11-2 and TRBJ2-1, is EAGVAQSPRYKIIEKRQSVAFWCNPISGHATLYWYQQILGQGPKLLIQFQNNGVVDDSQLPKDRFSAERLKGVDSTLKIQPAKLEDSAVYLCASSLAGLYNEQFFGPGTRLTVL.

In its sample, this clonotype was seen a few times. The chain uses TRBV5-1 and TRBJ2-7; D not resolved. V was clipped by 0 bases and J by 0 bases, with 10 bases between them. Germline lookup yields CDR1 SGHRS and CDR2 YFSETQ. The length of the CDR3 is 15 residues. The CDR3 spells CASSLAPADSYEQYF. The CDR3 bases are TGCGCCAGCAGCTTGGCCCCGGCGGACTCCTACGAGCAGTACTTC.

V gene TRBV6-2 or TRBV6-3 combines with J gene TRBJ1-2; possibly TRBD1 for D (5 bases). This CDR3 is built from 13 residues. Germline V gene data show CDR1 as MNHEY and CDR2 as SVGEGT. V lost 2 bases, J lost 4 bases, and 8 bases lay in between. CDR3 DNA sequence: TGTGCCAGCAGTTACGACAGACCCTATGGCTACACCTTC. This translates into CASSYDRPYGYTF.

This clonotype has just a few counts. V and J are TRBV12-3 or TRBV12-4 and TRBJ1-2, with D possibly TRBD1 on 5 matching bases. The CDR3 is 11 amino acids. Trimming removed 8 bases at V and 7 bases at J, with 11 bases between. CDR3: CASLGGAGYTF. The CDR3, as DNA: TGTGCCAGCCTGGGCGGGGCTGGCTACACCTTC.

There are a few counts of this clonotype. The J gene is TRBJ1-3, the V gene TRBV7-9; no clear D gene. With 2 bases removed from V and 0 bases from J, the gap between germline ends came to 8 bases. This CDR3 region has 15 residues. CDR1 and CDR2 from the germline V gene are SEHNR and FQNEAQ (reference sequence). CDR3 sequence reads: CASSLTRPSGNTIYF. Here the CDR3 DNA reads TGTGCCAGCAGCTTAACAAGACCCTCTGGAAACACCATATATTTT.

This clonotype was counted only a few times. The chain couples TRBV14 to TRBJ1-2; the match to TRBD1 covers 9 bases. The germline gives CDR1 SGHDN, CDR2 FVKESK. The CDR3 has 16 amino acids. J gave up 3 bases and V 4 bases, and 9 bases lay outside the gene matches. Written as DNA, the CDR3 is TGTGCCAGCAGCCCCGGGACAGGGAACCCCTACTATGGCTACACCTTC. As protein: CASSPGTGNPYYGYTF.

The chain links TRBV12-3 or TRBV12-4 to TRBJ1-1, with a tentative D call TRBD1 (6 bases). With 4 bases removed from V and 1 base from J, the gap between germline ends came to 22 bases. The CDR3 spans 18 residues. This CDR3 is CASSSGATPGWRNTEAFF. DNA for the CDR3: TGTGCCAGCAGTTCAGGGGCGACCCCAGGTTGGAGGAACACTGAAGCTTTCTTT.

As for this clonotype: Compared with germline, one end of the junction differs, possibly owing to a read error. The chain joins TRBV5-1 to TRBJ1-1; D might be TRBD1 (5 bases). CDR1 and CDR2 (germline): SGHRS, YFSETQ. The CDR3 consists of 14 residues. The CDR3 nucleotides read TGCGCCAGCAGCGGTGTTAAGGGGAACGCTGAAGCTTTCTTT. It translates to CASSGVKGNAEAFF.

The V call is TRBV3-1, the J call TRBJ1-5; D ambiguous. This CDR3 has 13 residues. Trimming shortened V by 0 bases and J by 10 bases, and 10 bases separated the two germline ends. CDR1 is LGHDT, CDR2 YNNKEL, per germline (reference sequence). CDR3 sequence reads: CASSQEGQHPQHF. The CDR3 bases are TGTGCCAGCAGCCAAGAAGGTCAGCATCCCCAGCATTTT.

CDR3 residues: CASSLILINSPLHF. In DNA form, the CDR3 reads TGTGCCAGCAGCTTAATTCTCATCAATTCACCCCTCCACTTT. V and J are TRBV7-9 and TRBJ1-6; no clear D gene. The CDR3 length is 14 residues. The V gene's germline CDR1 is SEHNR and CDR2 FQNEAQ (reference sequence). V was clipped by 2 bases and J by 7 bases, with 9 bases between them.

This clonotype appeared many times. The CDR3 sequence is CASRIGNTEAFF. DNA of the CDR3: TGTGCCAGCAGGATTGGGAACACTGAAGCTTTCTTT. This chain joins TRBV6-6 and TRBJ1-1; no reliable D call. The CDR3 loop spans 12 amino acids. Trimming pared 6 bases from V and 1 base from J, leaving 6 bases between. Germline V gene sequence: CDR1 MNHNY, CDR2 SVGAGI (reference sequence).

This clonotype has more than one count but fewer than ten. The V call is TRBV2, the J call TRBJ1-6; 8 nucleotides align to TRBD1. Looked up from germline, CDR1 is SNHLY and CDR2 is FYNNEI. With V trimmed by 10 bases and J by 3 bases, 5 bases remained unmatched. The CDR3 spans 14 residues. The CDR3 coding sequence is TGTGCCACCCGGGACAGGATCTATAATTCACCCCTCCACTTT. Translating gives CATRDRIYNSPLHF.

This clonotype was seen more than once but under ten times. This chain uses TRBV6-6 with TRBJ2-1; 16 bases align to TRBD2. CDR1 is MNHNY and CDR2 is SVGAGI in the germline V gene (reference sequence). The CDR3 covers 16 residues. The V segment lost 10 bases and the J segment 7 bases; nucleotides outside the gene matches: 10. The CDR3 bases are TGTGCCATCCTCCCGGGACTAGCGGGGGGGCTGAATGAGCAGTTCTTC. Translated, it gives CAILPGLAGGLNEQFF.